These T cell receptor beta chains were read from a single sample in a study of blood T cell repertoires in COVID-19. Some clones are missing from TCRdb's copy, which holds only in-frame ones; the method was immunoSEQ multiplex PCR. The sample includes under 250,000 clones, 83% of them seen just once. Sequencing was performed on peripheral blood. The receptors come from a human donor in a cohort sampled during active COVID-19. Both conserved end residues are part of each CDR3. The order of the fields is clone size, V gene, J gene, D gene, CDR3 DNA, CDR3 protein. A D gene is named only where the DNA matches it firmly. Size is stated for part of the rows, as once, few or many counts, or as a class when the clone is expanded.

>few|TRBV27|TRBJ2-7|-
TGTGCCAGCAGCCGCGGACTGTTCTACGAGCAGTACTTC
CASSRGLFYEQYF
>-|TRBV28|TRBJ1-5|-
TGTGCCAGCAGTTTCCCCGGGAATCAGCCCCAGCATTTT
CASSFPGNQPQHF
>-|TRBV27|TRBJ1-5|-
TGTGCCAGCAGTTTACTAGCCAGCAATCAGCCCCAGCATTTT
CASSLLASNQPQHF
>-|TRBV3-1/TRBV3-2|TRBJ2-6|-
TGTGCCAGCAGCCAAGAATGGGCCTCTGGGGCCAACGTCCTGACTTTC
CASSQEWASGANVLTF
>few|TRBV2|TRBJ2-7|-
TGTGCCAGCACCCAGTCCGCAGTCAGAGGCGAGCAGTACTTC
CASTQSAVRGEQYF
>-|TRBV30|TRBJ1-6|TRBD1
TGTGCCTGGAGCTCGGAGACAGGGGGCTCACCCCTCCACTTT
CAWSSETGGSPLHF
>-|TRBV6-1|TRBJ1-2|-
TGTGCCAGCAGTGAAGTCCTGGGCTACACCTTC
CASSEVLGYTF
>-|TRBV5-4|TRBJ2-3|TRBD2
TGTGCCAGCAGGAGAAGAATAGCGGGGGGGAGCACAGATACGCAGTATTTT
CASRRRIAGGSTDTQYF
>once|TRBV6-5|TRBJ1-3|-
TGTGCCAGCGAGGAAAGGGGTCTTTCTGGAAACACCATATATTTT
CASEERGLSGNTIYF
>once|TRBV5-1|TRBJ2-3|-
TGCGCCAGCAGCCCTGAACGAGGGCTCCGCACAGATACGCAGTATTTT
CASSPERGLRTDTQYF
>-|TRBV30|TRBJ2-3|-
TGTGCCTGGAGTGTAATCGGGGATACGCAGTATTTT
CAWSVIGDTQYF
>-|TRBV12-3/TRBV12-4|TRBJ1-1|-
TGTGCCAGCAGTTTGAGCCTGATGGAAGCTTTCTTT
CASSLSLMEAFF
>-|TRBV3-1/TRBV3-2|TRBJ1-2|TRBD1
TGTGCCAGCAGCCAAGATTGGCAGGGGGCTAACTATGGCTACACCTTC
CASSQDWQGANYGYTF
>few|TRBV27|TRBJ1-6|TRBD1
TGTGCCAGCAGACTGGACAGGGTCAATTCACCCCTCCACTTT
CASRLDRVNSPLHF
>-|TRBV28|TRBJ2-3|TRBD2
TGTGCCAGCAGGACTAGCGGAGGCAGAGGAGATACGCAGTATTTT
CASRTSGGRGDTQYF